One and the same sample provided the 29 T cell receptor beta chains below, sequenced in a study of T-cell reconstitution after alpha-beta-depleted transplantation in children. Unique molecular identifiers were incorporated during preparation of the TCRbeta library. From the PCR reads, TCRdb called clonotypes with MiXCR, one entry per CDR3 protein. The sample lists under 300,000 distinct CDR3 sequences; roughly a tenth were seen once. Sequences were derived from PBMCs from the stem cell graft donor, sampled from the stem cell graft. These receptors originate from a human donor who donated a stem cell graft to a child with SCID.

In its sample, this clonotype was seen many times. The chain uses TRBV7-9 and TRBJ2-3; 11 positions agree with TRBD2. The V segment lost 11 bases and the J segment 1 base; nucleotides outside the gene matches: 2. The CDR3 length is 13 residues. Germline CDR1 SEHNR, CDR2 FQNEAQ (reference sequence). The chain's CDR3 is CAAGLAGTDTQYF. The CDR3 coding sequence is TGTGCCGCGGGACTAGCGGGCACAGATACGCAGTATTTT.

The chain links TRBV10-3 to TRBJ1-6; tentative D call: TRBD1 (6 bases). Trimming stripped 6 bases from V and 8 bases from J, with 11 bases between. The V gene's germline CDR1 is ENHRY and CDR2 SYGVKD. The CDR3 length is 13 residues. The chain's CDR3 is CAIRQGPDSPLHF. The CDR3 DNA reads TGTGCCATCAGGCAGGGGCCGGATTCACCCCTCCACTTT.

In this sample, this clonotype turned up many times. The chain couples TRBV13 to TRBJ2-5, with D tentatively TRBD2 (6 bases). Germline CDR1 and CDR2: PRHDT and FYEKMQ (reference sequence). With 5 bases removed from V and 0 bases from J, the gap between germline ends came to 16 bases. The CDR3 totals 16 residues. This CDR3 reads CASSPGGTSNQETQYF. The CDR3 coding sequence is TGTGCCAGCAGCCCCGGAGGGACTTCCAACCAAGAGACCCAGTACTTC.

This clonotype appeared many times. V gene TRBV5-1 combines with J gene TRBJ2-6; TRBD2 aligns across 8 bases. V shed 4 bases, J shed 0 bases, and the junction held 6 bases outside the gene matches. Germline V CDR1 and CDR2: SGHRS, YFSETQ. CDR3 length: 17 residues. CDR3 region: CASSPGTRGSGANVLTF. The CDR3 DNA follows: TGCGCCAGCAGCCCGGGGACTAGAGGCTCTGGGGCCAACGTCCTGACTTTC. Looking up the rest from reference TRBV5-1 and TRBJ2-6 gives the full variable domain: KAGVTQTPRYLIKTRGQQVTLSCSPISGHRSVSWYQQTPGQGLQFLFEYFSETQRNKGNFPGRFSGRQFSNSRSEMNVSTLELGDSALYLCASSPGTRGSGANVLTFGAGSRLTVL.

This clonotype was found many times. The chain joins TRBV5-1 to TRBJ1-1, with 11 bases lining up with TRBD1. The V and J ends lost 4 bases and 7 bases, in that order; junction bases with no gene match: 9. CDR1 and CDR2 from the germline V gene are SGHRS and YFSETQ. CDR3 length equals 15 residues. Here the CDR3 reads CASSLNPGTGGEAFF. The CDR3, as DNA: TGCGCCAGCAGCCTCAACCCCGGGACAGGGGGTGAAGCTTTCTTT.

V gene TRBV30 combines with J gene TRBJ1-3; D is perhaps TRBD1 (6 bases). Germline V gives CDR1 GTSNPN, CDR2 SVGIG (reference sequence). The ends were cut back, 3 bases at V and 0 bases at J, with 12 bases in the middle. The CDR3 is 15 residues long. The CDR3 bases are TGTGCCTGGAGCGTACAGGGATCCTCTGGAAACACCATATATTTT. It codes for CAWSVQGSSGNTIYF.

This clonotype was observed many times. The gene calls are TRBV12-3 or TRBV12-4 and TRBJ1-6; 9 nucleotides match TRBD1. V lost 2 bases to trimming and J lost 10 bases; unmatched junction nucleotides: 9. The length of the CDR3 is 16 residues. The CDR3: CASSLIVTGGGSPLHF. Here the CDR3 DNA reads TGTGCCAGCAGTTTAATTGTTACAGGGGGCGGCTCACCCCTCCACTTT.

This clonotype was found many times. This sequence joins TRBV7-2 and TRBJ2-3; unclear D gene. The germline CDR1 and CDR2 sequences are SGHTA and FQGNSA. This CDR3 has 15 residues. V shed 3 bases and J shed 3 bases, with 13 bases lying between them. The CDR3 sequence is CASSLLAFETDTQYF. CDR3 nucleotides: TGTGCCAGCAGCTTGTTGGCATTTGAGACAGATACGCAGTATTTT.

This clonotype was recorded a few times. V and J are TRBV12-3 or TRBV12-4 and TRBJ2-1, with 14 positions matching TRBD2. V gave up 6 bases and J gave up 8 bases; unmatched junction bases: 15. This CDR3 region has 18 residues. The CDR3 loop reads CASRSRQRLAGGPYEQFF. The CDR3 DNA is TGTGCCAGCAGATCCAGACAGAGACTAGCGGGGGGGCCGTATGAGCAGTTCTTC.

This clonotype was counted at least ten times. The chain has TRBV12-3 or TRBV12-4 and TRBJ1-2; 7 nucleotides match TRBD1. The V segment lost 5 bases and the J segment 3 bases; nucleotides outside the gene matches: 9. The CDR3 length is 15 residues. CDR3 sequence reads: CASSPTLQGYYGYTF. CDR3 bases: TGTGCCAGCAGTCCTACTCTACAGGGGTACTATGGCTACACCTTC.

This clonotype was found many times. V is TRBV5-6 and J is TRBJ1-1; D not resolved. The CDR3 sequence is 12 residues long. Germline values: CDR1 SGHDT, CDR2 YYEEEE. The ends were cut back, 2 bases at V and 11 bases at J, with 13 bases in the middle. Written as DNA, the CDR3 is TGTGCCAGCAGCTTCCAGGACGGTCGGGCTTTCTTT. This encodes CASSFQDGRAFF.

The chain employs TRBV5-1 and TRBJ1-1; D ambiguous. V lost 3 bases, J lost 1 base, and 10 bases lay in between. The CDR3 runs 14 residues. The germline CDR1 and CDR2 sequences are SGHRS and YFSETQ. The CDR3 loop reads CASSSSSPNTEAFF. DNA of the CDR3: TGCGCCAGCAGCTCTAGTTCTCCGAACACTGAAGCTTTCTTT.

This clonotype has a count of ten or more. The chain is built from TRBV5-1 and TRBJ2-3; the match to TRBD1 covers 8 bases. The CDR3 extends over 16 amino acids. Germline V lookup: CDR1 SGHRS, CDR2 YFSETQ. V was clipped by 0 bases and J by 1 base; unmatched bases: 4. CDR3 amino acids: CASSLVPTGGTDTQYF. In DNA form, the CDR3 reads TGCGCCAGCAGCTTGGTACCGACAGGGGGCACAGATACGCAGTATTTT. The entire variable domain, with the rest obtained from reference TRBV5-1 and TRBJ2-3, is as follows: KAGVTQTPRYLIKTRGQQVTLSCSPISGHRSVSWYQQTPGQGLQFLFEYFSETQRNKGNFPGRFSGRQFSNSRSEMNVSTLELGDSALYLCASSLVPTGGTDTQYFGPGTRLTVL.

In this sample, this clonotype turned up many times. V usage is TRBV12-3 or TRBV12-4 and J usage is TRBJ2-7, with 10 bases that match TRBD1. After removal of 2 bases from V and 4 bases from J, the junction contained 5 bases not matched to a gene. The CDR3 contains 15 residues. This CDR3 reads CASSLTGTGVYEQYF. As DNA, the CDR3 is TGTGCCAGCAGTTTAACCGGGACAGGGGTTTACGAGCAGTACTTC.

This clonotype came up many times. The chain employs TRBV5-1 and TRBJ1-2, with TRBD1 as a possible D gene (6 bases). The CDR3 has 12 amino acids. V shed 4 bases and J shed 8 bases, with 12 bases lying between them. CDR1 is SGHRS and CDR2 is YFSETQ in the germline V gene. DNA for the CDR3: TGCGCCAGCAGCCCCCCAGGGGAGGGCTACACCTTC. This translates into CASSPPGEGYTF.

This clonotype showed up many times. The CDR3 nucleotides read TGTGCCAGCAGCTCTACAGGGGCAAGGGCCAACGTCCTGACTTTC. It yields the protein CASSSTGARANVLTF. V and J are TRBV7-2 and TRBJ2-6; 7 bases align to TRBD1. J gave up 5 bases and V 4 bases, and 5 bases lay outside the gene matches. The CDR3 spans 15 residues. The V gene's germline CDR1 is SGHTA and CDR2 FQGNSA.

This clonotype was picked up many times. The rearrangement joins TRBV20-1 to TRBJ2-7, with 7 bases identical to TRBD2. The ends lost 7 bases at V and 4 bases at J; junction bases unmatched: 13. This CDR3 contains 14 residues. The germline V gene encodes CDR1 DFQATT and CDR2 SNEGSKA (reference sequence). This CDR3 is CSGKGDYRTYEQYF. The CDR3 nucleotides are TGCAGTGGGAAAGGGGACTACCGAACTTACGAGCAGTACTTC.

This clonotype was seen repeatedly, ten times or more. The V call is TRBV9, the J call TRBJ2-1; D is uncertain. The CDR3 is 15 amino acids. The germline V and J ends were trimmed by 0 bases and 3 bases, with 10 bases remaining between them. Germline V gives CDR1 SGDLS, CDR2 YYNGEE. CDR3 sequence: CASSVVSGSYNEQFF. In nucleotides, the CDR3 is TGTGCCAGCAGCGTAGTATCCGGCAGCTACAATGAGCAGTTCTTC.

This clonotype was found many times. The gene calls are TRBV20-1 and TRBJ1-4; 8 positions match TRBD1. Germline V gene sequence: CDR1 DFQATT, CDR2 SNEGSKA (reference sequence). Trimming cost V 6 bases and J 7 bases; bases outside gene matches: 10. CDR3 length equals 14 residues. In DNA form, the CDR3 reads TGCAGTGCAGATACAGGGGGGCGTGTTGAAAAACTGTTTTTT. Translated: CSADTGGRVEKLFF.

This clonotype has a count of ten or more. This chain connects TRBV18 to TRBJ2-2; D gene ambiguous. Trimming removed 1 base from V and 4 bases from J, with 10 bases in between. Per the germline V gene, CDR1 is KGHSH and CDR2 is LQKENI. The CDR3 is 15 amino acids. CDR3 loop: CASSPRVDGTGELFF. CDR3 bases: TGTGCCAGCTCACCACGGGTTGATGGCACCGGGGAGCTGTTTTTT.

This clonotype has just a few counts. The V and J genes are TRBV5-1 and TRBJ1-2; 8 bases are shared with TRBD1. CDR3 size: 14 residues. With V trimmed by 4 bases and J by 8 bases, 10 bases remained unmatched. The germline V gene has CDR1 SGHRS and CDR2 YFSETQ. The CDR3 reads CASSDPQGALGYTF. The DNA of the CDR3 is TGCGCCAGCAGCGATCCTCAGGGGGCGCTGGGCTACACCTTC.

This clonotype was counted ten times or more. The V and J genes are TRBV20-1 and TRBJ2-1; TRBD1 or TRBD2 may be the D gene (6 bases each). This CDR3 region has 13 residues. V was clipped by 5 bases and J by 10 bases, with 18 bases between them. Per the germline V gene, CDR1 is DFQATT and CDR2 is SNEGSKA (reference sequence). The CDR3 DNA sequence: TGCAGTGCTCAGGACTGGGGGGCTGGGGAGCAGTTCTTC. This translates into CSAQDWGAGEQFF.

This chain connects TRBV5-1 to TRBJ1-2; tentative D call: TRBD1 (5 bases). In germline, CDR1 is SGHRS, CDR2 YFSETQ. V lost 0 bases and J lost 9, with 18 bases in between. The CDR3 sequence is 15 residues long. The CDR3 loop is CASSLGGGTGASYTF. DNA of the CDR3: TGCGCCAGCAGCTTGGGTGGCGGGACCGGTGCGAGCTACACCTTC.

This clonotype was counted many times. The chain employs TRBV5-1 and TRBJ2-5; possibly TRBD1 for D (6 bases). Trimming removed 4 bases from V and 8 bases from J, with 12 bases in between. This CDR3 comprises 12 residues. In germline, CDR1 is SGHRS, CDR2 YFSETQ. In DNA form, the CDR3 reads TGCGCCAGCAGCATAATGACAGGAACCCAGTACTTC. Protein product: CASSIMTGTQYF.

In its sample, this clonotype was seen many times. The genes are TRBV7-9 and TRBJ2-5; 7 bases fit TRBD1. The germline V gene has CDR1 SEHNR and CDR2 FQNEAQ (reference sequence). The CDR3 sequence is 15 residues long. V dropped 2 bases and J dropped 4; count of bases not matched to a gene: 7. The CDR3 DNA follows: TGTGCCAGCAGCTTACTGGGCAGGGACAGAGAGACCCAGTACTTC. This gives the protein CASSLLGRDRETQYF.

This clonotype was detected many times. The chain has TRBV29-1 and TRBJ2-1; D may be TRBD2 (5 bases). Trimming removed 5 bases from V and 5 bases from J, with 13 bases in between. The length of the CDR3 is 13 residues. Germline CDR1 is SQVTM and CDR2 is ANQGSEA. CDR3: CSVQKWGDNEQFF. CDR3 bases: TGCAGCGTTCAGAAGTGGGGAGACAATGAGCAGTTCTTC.

This clonotype has a count of ten or more. The V gene is TRBV7-9, the J gene TRBJ1-4; TRBD1 is a possible D gene (6 bases). V was clipped by 0 bases and J by 8 bases, with 13 bases between them. Germline values: CDR1 SEHNR, CDR2 FQNEAQ (reference sequence). The CDR3 consists of 15 residues. This chain's CDR3 is CASSLADQGREKLFF. The CDR3 DNA reads as TGTGCCAGCAGCTTAGCGGACCAGGGGCGAGAAAAACTGTTTTTT. Filled out from reference TRBV7-9 and TRBJ1-4, the complete variable domain reads DTGVSQNPRHKITKRGQNVTFRCDPISEHNRLYWYRQTLGQGPEFLTYFQNEAQLEKSRLLSDRFSAERPKGSFSTLEIQRTEQGDSAMYLCASSLADQGREKLFFGSGTQLSVL.

This clonotype was detected many times. This rearrangement joins TRBV5-5 to TRBJ1-5, with D unclear. Germline-derived CDR1 and CDR2 are SGHKS and YYEKEE (reference sequence). Trimming left V 0 bases short and J 7 bases short, with 8 bases between. The CDR3 is 13 amino acids. Here the CDR3 reads CASSLVEGQPQHF. CDR3 DNA sequence: TGTGCCAGCAGCTTGGTAGAAGGCCAGCCCCAGCATTTT.

Many counts were recorded for this clonotype. The CDR3 protein is CSATGGAYEQYF. The CDR3 nucleotides read TGCAGTGCCACCGGAGGGGCTTACGAGCAGTACTTC. V and J are TRBV20-1 and TRBJ2-7; tentatively, D is TRBD2 (6 bases). Trimming pared 6 bases from V and 4 bases from J, leaving 13 bases between. The CDR3 has 12 amino acids. In germline, CDR1 is DFQATT, CDR2 SNEGSKA (reference sequence).